This T cell receptor beta chain was sequenced during a study of blood T cell repertoires in COVID-19. Study-level background: Specimens from acute and convalescent COVID-19 originated in the United States, Italy and Spain. Sources were T cells, B-cell-depleted T cells, or PBMCs; the material itself was cDNA or gDNA.

There are 14 residues in the CDR3. Between the trimmed V and J ends, which lost 6 bases and 1 base, there was a span of 12 bases. Germline-derived CDR1 and CDR2 are MNHNY and SVGAGI (reference sequence). Original data processing: Amplification from reference gene primers served as the basis for estimated nucleated cell counts. Only in-frame clones appear in the TCRdb table, and some are missing; sequencing was by immunoSEQ multiplex PCR. The V and J calls and the clone size are those of that table, but D and trimming were determined from the DNA. Seen here are under 200,000 clones, around 90% observed once, and the top ten hold 0.5% to 0.55%. This clone was picked up a small number of times.

The sequencing sample was made of peripheral blood. The J gene is TRBJ1-1, the V gene TRBV6-6; no reliable D call. The receptor comes from a man in his fifties or sixties with acute or convalescent COVID-19. CDR3: CASRSHLTNTEAFF. CDR3 DNA sequence: TGTGCCAGCAGGTCACATTTAACGAACACTGAAGCTTTCTTT.